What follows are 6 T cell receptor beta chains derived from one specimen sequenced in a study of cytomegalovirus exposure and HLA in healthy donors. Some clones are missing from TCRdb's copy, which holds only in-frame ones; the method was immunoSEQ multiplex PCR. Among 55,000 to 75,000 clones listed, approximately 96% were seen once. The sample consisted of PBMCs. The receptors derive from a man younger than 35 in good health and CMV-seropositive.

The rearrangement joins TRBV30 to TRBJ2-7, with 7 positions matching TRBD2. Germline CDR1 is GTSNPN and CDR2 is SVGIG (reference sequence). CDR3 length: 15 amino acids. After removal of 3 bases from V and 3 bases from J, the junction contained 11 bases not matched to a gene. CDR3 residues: CAWSHRDYRNYEQYF. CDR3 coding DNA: TGTGCCTGGAGCCATCGGGACTATAGGAACTACGAGCAGTACTTC. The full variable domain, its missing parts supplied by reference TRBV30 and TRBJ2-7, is SQTIHQWPATLVQPVGSPLSLECTVEGTSNPNLYWYRQAAGRGLQLLFYSVGIGQISSEVPQNLSASRPQDRQFILSSKKLLLSDSGFYLCAWSHRDYRNYEQYFGPGTRLTVT.

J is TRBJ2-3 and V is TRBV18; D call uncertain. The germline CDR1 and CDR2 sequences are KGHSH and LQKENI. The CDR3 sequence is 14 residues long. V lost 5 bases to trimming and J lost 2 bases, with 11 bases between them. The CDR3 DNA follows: TGTGCCAGCTCAGCCTCAGGCGACACAGATACGCAGTATTTT. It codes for CASSASGDTDTQYF. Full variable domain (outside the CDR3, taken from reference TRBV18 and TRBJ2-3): NAGVMQNPRHLVRRRGQEARLRCSPMKGHSHVYWYRQLPEEGLKFMVYLQKENIIDESGMPKERFSAEFPKEGPSILRIQQVVRGDSAAYFCASSASGDTDTQYFGPGTRLTVL.

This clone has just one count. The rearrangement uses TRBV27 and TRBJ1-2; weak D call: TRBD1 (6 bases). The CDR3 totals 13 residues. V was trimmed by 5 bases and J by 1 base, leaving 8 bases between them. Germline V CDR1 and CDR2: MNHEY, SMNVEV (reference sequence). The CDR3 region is CASSGGSNYGYTF. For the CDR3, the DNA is TGTGCCAGCAGTGGGGGCAGTAACTATGGCTACACCTTC.

The DNA of the CDR3 is TGCAGCGTTGAAGGATCCAGCGGGGGTAGCTCCTACGAGCAGTACTTC. Its protein product is CSVEGSSGGSSYEQYF. The V and J genes are TRBV29-1 and TRBJ2-7; 8 nucleotides agree with TRBD2. Germline V lookup: CDR1 SQVTM, CDR2 ANQGSEA. J gave up 0 bases and V 1 base, and 8 bases lay outside the gene matches. CDR3 length: 16 residues.

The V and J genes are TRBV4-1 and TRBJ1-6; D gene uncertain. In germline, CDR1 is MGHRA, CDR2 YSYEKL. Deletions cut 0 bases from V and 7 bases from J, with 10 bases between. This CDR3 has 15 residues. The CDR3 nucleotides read TGCGCCAGCAGCCAAGATCAACAGACCAATTCACCCCTCCACTTT. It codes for CASSQDQQTNSPLHF.

The CDR3 spells CASSLHSGTGGVGYTF. In nucleotides, the CDR3 is TGTGCCAGCAGCCTGCACTCCGGGACAGGGGGTGTTGGCTACACCTTC. The chain recombines TRBV7-9 with TRBJ1-2; 11 bases map to TRBD1. V shed 5 bases, J shed 7 bases, and the junction held 12 bases outside the gene matches. The germline CDR1 and CDR2 sequences are SEHNR and FQNEAQ (reference sequence). This CDR3 has 16 residues.